This T cell receptor beta chain was identified in a study of identical twins. Study results and caveats: Invariant MAIT and iNKT cells may have partly biased zero-insertion analyses. Conclusions relied on cross-sectional statistical analysis, not following the same donors.

Healthy Caucasians made up all donors. The CDR3 length is 13 residues. In germline, CDR1 is GTSNPN, CDR2 SVGIG (reference sequence). With 3 bases removed from V and 3 bases from J, the gap between germline ends came to 9 bases. With regard to this clonotype: What it binds is unknown.

Unique molecular identifiers were present on cDNA, and template switching added a universal primer site. TCRdb processed the 5' RACE reads anew with MiXCR; each CDR3 protein has one entry. The sample yields around 500,000 distinct CDR3 sequences, 14% seen once. These data were likewise used in another study, on yellow fever vaccine responses in identical twins.

The sequence was obtained from a woman younger than 35 in good health. The chain has TRBV30 and TRBJ2-1, with D perhaps TRBD2 (5 bases). The sample taken for sequencing was CD4+ T cells sorted from blood. The CDR3 region has the DNA TGTGCCTGGAGGCCTAGCCTCTACAATGAGCAGTTCTTC. Translated, it gives CAWRPSLYNEQFF.